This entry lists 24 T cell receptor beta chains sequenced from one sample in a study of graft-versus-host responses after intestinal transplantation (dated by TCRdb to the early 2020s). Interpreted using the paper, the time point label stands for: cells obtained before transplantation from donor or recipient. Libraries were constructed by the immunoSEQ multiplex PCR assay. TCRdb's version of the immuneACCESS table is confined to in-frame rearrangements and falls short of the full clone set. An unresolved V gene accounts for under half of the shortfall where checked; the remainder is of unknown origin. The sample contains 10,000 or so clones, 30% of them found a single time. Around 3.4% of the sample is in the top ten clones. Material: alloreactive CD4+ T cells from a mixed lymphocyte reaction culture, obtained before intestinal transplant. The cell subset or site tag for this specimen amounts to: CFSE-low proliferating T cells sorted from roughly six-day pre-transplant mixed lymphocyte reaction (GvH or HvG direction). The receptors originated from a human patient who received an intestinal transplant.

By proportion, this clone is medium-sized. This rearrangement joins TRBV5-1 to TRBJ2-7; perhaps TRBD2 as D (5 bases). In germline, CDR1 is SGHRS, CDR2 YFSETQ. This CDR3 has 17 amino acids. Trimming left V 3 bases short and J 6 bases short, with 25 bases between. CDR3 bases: TGCGCCAGCAGCTCCCTCGAAGGGTCGGGGTTCACAGTCGAGCAGTACTTC. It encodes CASSSLEGSGFTVEQYF.

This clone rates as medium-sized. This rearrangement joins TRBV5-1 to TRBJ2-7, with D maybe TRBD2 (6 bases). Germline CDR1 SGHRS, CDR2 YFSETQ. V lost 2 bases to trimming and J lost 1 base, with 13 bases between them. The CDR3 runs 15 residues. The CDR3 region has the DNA TGCGCCAGCAGCTTCGGAGGGGCGGGATCCTACGAGCAGTACTTC. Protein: CASSFGGAGSYEQYF.

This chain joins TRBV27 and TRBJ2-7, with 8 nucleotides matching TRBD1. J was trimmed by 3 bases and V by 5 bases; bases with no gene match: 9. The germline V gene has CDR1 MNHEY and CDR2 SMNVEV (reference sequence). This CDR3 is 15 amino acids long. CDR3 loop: CASSLDGTGHYEQYF. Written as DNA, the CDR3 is TGTGCCAGCAGTCTGGACGGGACAGGACACTACGAGCAGTACTTC.

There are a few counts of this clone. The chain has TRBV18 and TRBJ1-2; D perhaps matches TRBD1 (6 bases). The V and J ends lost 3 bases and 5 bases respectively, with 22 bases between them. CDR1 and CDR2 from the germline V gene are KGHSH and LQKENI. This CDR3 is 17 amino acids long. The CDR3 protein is CASSPITGILVPYGYTF. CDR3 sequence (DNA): TGTGCCAGCTCACCGATCACAGGGATCCTCGTACCTTATGGCTACACCTTC.

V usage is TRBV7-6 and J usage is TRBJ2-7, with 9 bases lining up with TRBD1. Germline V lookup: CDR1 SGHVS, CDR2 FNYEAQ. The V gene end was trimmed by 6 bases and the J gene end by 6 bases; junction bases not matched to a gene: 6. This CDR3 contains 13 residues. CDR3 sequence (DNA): TGTGCCAGCAGTTCGGGACAGGGTTTCGAGCAGTACTTC. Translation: CASSSGQGFEQYF.

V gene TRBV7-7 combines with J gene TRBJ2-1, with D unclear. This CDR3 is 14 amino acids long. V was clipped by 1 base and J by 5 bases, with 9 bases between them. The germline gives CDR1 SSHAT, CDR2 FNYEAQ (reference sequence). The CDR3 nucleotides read TGTGCCAGCAGCTTAGAGTCCGAAAACAATGAGCAGTTCTTC. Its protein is CASSLESENNEQFF.

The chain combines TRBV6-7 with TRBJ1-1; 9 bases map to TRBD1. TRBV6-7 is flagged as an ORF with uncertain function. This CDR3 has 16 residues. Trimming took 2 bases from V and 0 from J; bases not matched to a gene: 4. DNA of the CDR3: TGTGCCAGCAGTTACGGGGGGACAGGGCTGAACACTGAAGCTTTCTTT. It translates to CASSYGGTGLNTEAFF.

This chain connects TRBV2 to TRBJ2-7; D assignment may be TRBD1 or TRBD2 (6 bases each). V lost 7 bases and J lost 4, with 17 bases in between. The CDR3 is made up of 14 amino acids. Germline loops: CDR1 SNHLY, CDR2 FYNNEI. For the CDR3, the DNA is TGTGCCAGCACTACCTCATGGGGGGCTTACGAGCAGTACTTC. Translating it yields CASTTSWGAYEQYF.

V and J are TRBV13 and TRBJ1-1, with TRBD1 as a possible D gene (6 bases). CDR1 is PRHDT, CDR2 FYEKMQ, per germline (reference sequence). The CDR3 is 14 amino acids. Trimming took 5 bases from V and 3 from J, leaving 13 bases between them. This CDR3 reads CASSPDRSYTEAFF. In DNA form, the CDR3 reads TGTGCCAGCAGCCCCGACAGGTCTTACACTGAAGCTTTCTTT.

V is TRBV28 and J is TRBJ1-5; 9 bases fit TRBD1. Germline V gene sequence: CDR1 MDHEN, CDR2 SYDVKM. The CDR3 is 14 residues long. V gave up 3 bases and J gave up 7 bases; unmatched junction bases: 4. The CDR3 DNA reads TGTGCCAGCAGTTTTGGACAGGGGATCCAGCCCCAGCATTTT. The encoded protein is CASSFGQGIQPQHF. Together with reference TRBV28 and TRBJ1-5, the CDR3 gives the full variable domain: DVKVTQSSRYLVKRTGEKVFLECVQDMDHENMFWYRQDPGLGLRLIYFSYDVKMKEKGDIPEGYSVSREKKERFSLILESASTNQTSMYLCASSFGQGIQPQHFGDGTRLSIL.

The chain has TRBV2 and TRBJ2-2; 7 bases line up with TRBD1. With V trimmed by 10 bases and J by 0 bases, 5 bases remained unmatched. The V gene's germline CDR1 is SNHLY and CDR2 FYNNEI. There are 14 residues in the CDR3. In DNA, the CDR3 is TGTGCCATCCGGACAGGCCCGAACACCGGGGAGCTGTTTTTT. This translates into CAIRTGPNTGELFF.

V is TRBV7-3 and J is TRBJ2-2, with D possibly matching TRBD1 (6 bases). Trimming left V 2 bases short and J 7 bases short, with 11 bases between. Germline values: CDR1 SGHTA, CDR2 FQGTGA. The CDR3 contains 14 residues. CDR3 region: CASSLSGEGGELFF. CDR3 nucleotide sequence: TGTGCCAGCAGCTTATCAGGGGAAGGCGGGGAGCTGTTTTTT.

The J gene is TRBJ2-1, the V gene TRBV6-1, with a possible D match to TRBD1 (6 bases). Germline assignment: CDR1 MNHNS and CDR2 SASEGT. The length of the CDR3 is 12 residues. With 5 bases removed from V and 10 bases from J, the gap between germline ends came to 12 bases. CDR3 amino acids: CASSFGRGEQFF. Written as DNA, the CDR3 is TGTGCCAGCAGTTTTGGAAGGGGGGAGCAGTTCTTC.

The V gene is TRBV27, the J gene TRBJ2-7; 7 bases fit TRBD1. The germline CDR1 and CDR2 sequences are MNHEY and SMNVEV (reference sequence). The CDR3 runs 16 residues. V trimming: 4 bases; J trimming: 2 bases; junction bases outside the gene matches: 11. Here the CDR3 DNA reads TGTGCCAGCAGTTACCCCCGGACAGGAAAAACCTACGAGCAGTACTTC. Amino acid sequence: CASSYPRTGKTYEQYF.

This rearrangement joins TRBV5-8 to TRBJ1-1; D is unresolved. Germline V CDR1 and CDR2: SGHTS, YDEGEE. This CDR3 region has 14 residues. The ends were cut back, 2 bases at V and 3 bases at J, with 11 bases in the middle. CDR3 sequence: CASSFQSTYTEAFF. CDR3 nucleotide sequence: TGTGCCAGCAGCTTCCAATCGACTTACACTGAAGCTTTCTTT.

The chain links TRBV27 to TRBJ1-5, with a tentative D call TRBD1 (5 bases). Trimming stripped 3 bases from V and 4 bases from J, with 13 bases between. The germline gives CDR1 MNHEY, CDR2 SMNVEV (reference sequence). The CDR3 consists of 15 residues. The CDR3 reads CASSFDQGANQPQHF. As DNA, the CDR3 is TGTGCCAGCAGTTTCGATCAAGGGGCAAATCAGCCCCAGCATTTT.

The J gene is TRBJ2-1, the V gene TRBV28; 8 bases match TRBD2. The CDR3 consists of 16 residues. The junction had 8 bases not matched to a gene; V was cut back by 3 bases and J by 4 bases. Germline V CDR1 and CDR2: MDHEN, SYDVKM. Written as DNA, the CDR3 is TGTGCCAGCAGTTTCCAGCCTAGCGGGCTTTACAATGAGCAGTTCTTC. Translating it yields CASSFQPSGLYNEQFF.

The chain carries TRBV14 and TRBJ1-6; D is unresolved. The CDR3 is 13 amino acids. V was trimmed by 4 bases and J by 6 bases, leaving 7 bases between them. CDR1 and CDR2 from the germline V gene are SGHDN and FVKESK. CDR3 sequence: CASSRTSNSPLHF. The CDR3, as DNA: TGTGCCAGCAGCCGTACTTCTAATTCACCCCTCCACTTT.

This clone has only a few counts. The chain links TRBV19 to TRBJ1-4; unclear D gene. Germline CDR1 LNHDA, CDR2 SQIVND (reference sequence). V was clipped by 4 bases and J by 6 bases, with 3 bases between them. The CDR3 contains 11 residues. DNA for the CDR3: TGTGCCAGTAGTAGGGATGAAAAACTGTTTTTT. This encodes CASSRDEKLFF.

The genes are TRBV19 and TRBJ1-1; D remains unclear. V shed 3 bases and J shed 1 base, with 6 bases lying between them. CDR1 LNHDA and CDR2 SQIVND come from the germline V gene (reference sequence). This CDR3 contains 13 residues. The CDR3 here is CASSMSWNTEAFF. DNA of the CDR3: TGTGCCAGTAGTATGTCGTGGAACACTGAAGCTTTCTTT.

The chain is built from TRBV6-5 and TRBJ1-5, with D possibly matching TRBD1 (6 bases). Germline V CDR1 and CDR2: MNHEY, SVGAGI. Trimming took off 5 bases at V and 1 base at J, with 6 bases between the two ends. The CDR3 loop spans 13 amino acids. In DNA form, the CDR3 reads TGTGCCAGCAGTGGGACAAGCAATCAGCCCCAGCATTTT. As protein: CASSGTSNQPQHF.

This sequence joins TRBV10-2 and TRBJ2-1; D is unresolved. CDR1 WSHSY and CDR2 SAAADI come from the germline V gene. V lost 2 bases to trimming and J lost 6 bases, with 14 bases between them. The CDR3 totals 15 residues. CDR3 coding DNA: TGCGCCAGCAGTGAGGGTCCCCGACGAGGCAATGAGCAGTTCTTC. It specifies CASSEGPRRGNEQFF.

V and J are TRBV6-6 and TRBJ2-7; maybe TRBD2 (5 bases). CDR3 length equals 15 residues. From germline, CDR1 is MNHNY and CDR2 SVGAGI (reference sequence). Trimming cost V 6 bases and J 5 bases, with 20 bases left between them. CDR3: CASRAFGNSDDEQYF. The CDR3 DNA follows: TGTGCCAGCAGAGCGTTTGGGAATAGCGACGACGAGCAGTACTTC.

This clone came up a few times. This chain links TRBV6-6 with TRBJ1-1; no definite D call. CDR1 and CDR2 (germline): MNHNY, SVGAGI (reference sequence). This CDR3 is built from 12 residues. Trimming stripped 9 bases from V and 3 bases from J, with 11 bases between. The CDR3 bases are TGTGCCAGTGATGGGGAATACACTGAAGCTTTCTTT. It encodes CASDGEYTEAFF.